The next 10 T cell receptor beta chains were all read from a single sample in a study of CD8 T cells in Susac syndrome. Random hexamers primed reverse transcription of about 0.45 to 1 ug RNA. One entry per CDR3 protein, called by TCRdb with MiXCR from the immunoSEQ multiplex PCR reads. The data contain around 300,000 distinct CDR3 sequences, 70% to 90% of them seen just once; the ten biggest clones take up 0.21%. Sequencing was done on a sample of CD8+ T cells from PBMCs. The receptors were sampled from a human donor with multiple sclerosis.

In its sample, this clonotype was seen a few times. The chain is built from TRBV4-1 and TRBJ2-7; the match to TRBD1 covers 7 bases. Germline CDR1 reads MGHRA; CDR2 reads YSYEKL. The J segment lost 0 bases and the V segment lost 4 bases, leaving 9 bases of the junction unmatched. The CDR3 length is 16 residues. The DNA of the CDR3 is TGCGCCAGCAGCCCTTGGACAGGAGGAGGCTCCTACGAGCAGTACTTC. This sequence encodes CASSPWTGGGSYEQYF.

The chain recombines TRBV4-3 with TRBJ2-2; 9 bases fit TRBD2. The CDR3 extends over 16 amino acids. The germline gives CDR1 LGHNA, CDR2 YSLEER. V lost 0 bases, J lost 4 bases, and 3 bases stayed unmatched. The CDR3 DNA reads TGCGCCAGCAGCCAAGAGGCGGGAGGGCCCACCGGGGAGCTGTTTTTT. It encodes CASSQEAGGPTGELFF.

This chain connects TRBV7-9 to TRBJ2-7; TRBD1 aligns across 9 bases. V shed 5 bases, J shed 3 bases, and the junction held 8 bases outside the gene matches. In germline, CDR1 is SEHNR, CDR2 FQNEAQ (reference sequence). The CDR3 is 15 amino acids. This chain's CDR3 is CASSPGTGPVYEQYF. The CDR3, as DNA: TGTGCCAGCAGCCCGGGGACAGGGCCAGTCTACGAGCAGTACTTC. The variable domain in full, with the rest retrieved from reference TRBV7-9 and TRBJ2-7, is DTGVSQNPRHKITKRGQNVTFRCDPISEHNRLYWYRQTLGQGPEFLTYFQNEAQLEKSRLLSDRFSAERPKGSFSTLEIQRTEQGDSAMYLCASSPGTGPVYEQYFGPGTRLTVT.

The chain is built from TRBV7-6 and TRBJ2-1; D uncertain. Germline V CDR1 and CDR2: SGHVS, FNYEAQ. V dropped 5 bases and J dropped 3 bases, with 8 bases sitting between them. This CDR3 spans 13 amino acids. Here the CDR3 reads CASSQFVYNEQFF. CDR3 DNA sequence: TGTGCCAGCAGCCAGTTCGTCTACAATGAGCAGTTCTTC. The full variable domain, completed using reference TRBV7-6 and TRBJ2-1, is GAGVSQSPRYKVTKRGQDVALRCDPISGHVSLYWYRQALGQGPEFLTYFNYEAQQDKSGLPNDRFSAERPEGSISTLTIQRTEQRDSAMYRCASSQFVYNEQFFGPGTRLTVL.

The rearrangement joins TRBV6-5 to TRBJ2-2; D could derive from TRBD1 or TRBD2 (5 bases each). Germline lookup yields CDR1 MNHEY and CDR2 SVGAGI. CDR3 length equals 14 residues. V was trimmed by 4 bases and J by 5 bases, leaving 11 bases between them. The CDR3 spells CASSSGTYTGELFF. CDR3 coding DNA: TGTGCCAGCAGTTCCGGGACCTATACCGGGGAGCTGTTTTTT.

V is TRBV12-3 or TRBV12-4 and J is TRBJ2-3, with D hard to call. The CDR3 contains 16 residues. V was trimmed by 1 base and J by 6 bases, leaving 17 bases between them. CDR3 coding DNA: TGTGCCAGCAGTTTAGGTCACCCCCTATCATTGGATACGCAGTATTTT. Protein sequence: CASSLGHPLSLDTQYF.

This clonotype was seen more than once but under ten times. The chain joins TRBV7-2 to TRBJ2-2; 9 nucleotides line up with TRBD1. The J segment lost 0 bases and the V segment lost 5 bases, leaving 7 bases of the junction unmatched. This CDR3 has 17 amino acids. CDR1 SGHTA and CDR2 FQGNSA come from the germline V gene. The CDR3 nucleotides read TGTGCCAGCAGCCCTGACAGGACAGGGGCGAACACCGGGGAGCTGTTTTTT. Its protein is CASSPDRTGANTGELFF.

The chain employs TRBV28 and TRBJ2-2, with D hard to call. CDR3 length equals 13 residues. V was shortened by 5 bases and J by 5 bases, with 9 bases between the two germline ends. Germline values: CDR1 MDHEN, CDR2 SYDVKM. The CDR3, as DNA: TGTGCCAGCAGTCCTGGGTGGACCGGGGAGCTGTTTTTT. Its protein product is CASSPGWTGELFF.

This chain uses TRBV7-9 with TRBJ2-3; 7 nucleotides match TRBD1. Unmatched junction bases numbered 5, after V lost 1 base and J lost 7 bases. The germline CDR1 and CDR2 sequences are SEHNR and FQNEAQ (reference sequence). The CDR3 covers 14 residues. As DNA, the CDR3 is TGTGCCAGCAGCTTAGACGGGACAGTAAATACGCAGTATTTT. It specifies CASSLDGTVNTQYF.

J is TRBJ2-1 and V is TRBV9; 9 bases align to TRBD2. V dropped 4 bases and J dropped 4; count of bases not matched to a gene: 9. Germline assignment: CDR1 SGDLS and CDR2 YYNGEE. The CDR3 extends over 16 amino acids. Written as DNA, the CDR3 is TGTGCCAGCAGCAACGGGGCTAGCGGGGCGTACAATGAGCAGTTCTTC. Translation: CASSNGASGAYNEQFF.